This is a list of T cell receptor beta chains from one sample in a study of T cell changes during pregnancy in multiple sclerosis. TCRdb keeps only in-frame clones here, not all; method: immunoSEQ multiplex PCR. This table holds over 80,000 clones, less than 95% found once. The material sequenced was peripheral blood, taken in the second trimester of pregnancy. All receptors come from a female donor in good health, enrolled as a control in a pregnancy study. Each CDR3 is given with its conserved first and last residue. The order of the fields is clone size, CDR3 length, D gene, J gene, V gene, CDR3 protein, CDR3 DNA. D genes are given only for firm matches. Rows give clone size only sometimes, using once, few, many, or a class for an expanded clone.

clone size: -
CDR3 length: 14
D gene: TRBD1
J gene: TRBJ1-3
V gene: TRBV29-1
CDR3 protein: CSAWDRGSGNTIYF
CDR3 DNA: TGCAGCGCCTGGGACAGGGGATCCGGAAACACCATATATTTT

clone size: -
CDR3 length: 20
D gene: -
J gene: TRBJ1-6
V gene: TRBV15
CDR3 protein: CATSRDGGDWESSYNSPLHF
CDR3 DNA: TGTGCCACCAGCAGAGATGGAGGGGACTGGGAGAGCTCCTATAATTCACCCCTCCACTTT

clone size: -
CDR3 length: 14
D gene: -
J gene: TRBJ2-2
V gene: TRBV6-4
CDR3 protein: CASSPGHRTGELFF
CDR3 DNA: TGTGCCAGCAGCCCGGGACACCGCACCGGGGAGCTGTTTTTT

clone size: -
CDR3 length: 14
D gene: TRBD1
J gene: TRBJ1-1
V gene: TRBV2
CDR3 protein: CASSGTGPNTEAFF
CDR3 DNA: TGTGCCAGCAGTGGGACAGGGCCGAACACTGAAGCTTTCTTT

clone size: -
CDR3 length: 11
D gene: -
J gene: TRBJ1-4
V gene: TRBV28
CDR3 protein: CASTGNEKLFF
CDR3 DNA: TGTGCCAGCACCGGTAATGAAAAACTGTTTTTT

clone size: -
CDR3 length: 14
D gene: -
J gene: TRBJ2-1
V gene: TRBV27
CDR3 protein: CASSSDGVPNEQFF
CDR3 DNA: TGTGCCAGCAGTTCCGACGGGGTCCCCAATGAGCAGTTCTTC

clone size: -
CDR3 length: 16
D gene: -
J gene: TRBJ2-1
V gene: TRBV4-3
CDR3 protein: CASSQDLGAAQNEQFF
CDR3 DNA: TGCGCCAGCAGCCAAGATCTTGGGGCAGCTCAGAATGAGCAGTTCTTC

clone size: -
CDR3 length: 15
D gene: -
J gene: TRBJ2-2
V gene: TRBV6-5
CDR3 protein: CASSYDRSNTGELFF
CDR3 DNA: TGTGCCAGCAGCTATGACAGGTCGAACACCGGGGAGCTGTTTTTT

clone size: -
CDR3 length: 18
D gene: -
J gene: TRBJ2-1
V gene: TRBV12-2
CDR3 protein: CASRLAFTGGPSWNEQFF
CDR3 DNA: TGTGCAAGTCGCTTAGCGTTCACGGGAGGGCCCTCGTGGAATGAGCAGTTCTTC

clone size: -
CDR3 length: 14
D gene: TRBD1
J gene: TRBJ1-2
V gene: TRBV6-6
CDR3 protein: CASSLGQGPAGYTF
CDR3 DNA: TGTGCCAGCAGTTTAGGACAGGGTCCTGCGGGCTACACCTTC

clone size: -
CDR3 length: 16
D gene: TRBD1
J gene: TRBJ1-1
V gene: TRBV28
CDR3 protein: CASSAPGTGGNTEAFF
CDR3 DNA: TGTGCCAGCAGTGCCCCCGGGACAGGGGGGAACACTGAAGCTTTCTTT

clone size: -
CDR3 length: 14
D gene: TRBD2
J gene: TRBJ2-7
V gene: TRBV9
CDR3 protein: CASSGLTSGGEQYF
CDR3 DNA: TGTGCCAGCAGCGGCTTGACTAGCGGGGGGGAGCAGTACTTC

clone size: -
CDR3 length: 17
D gene: -
J gene: TRBJ2-7
V gene: TRBV19
CDR3 protein: CASSITPRPGGMNEQYF
CDR3 DNA: TGTGCCAGTAGTATAACGCCAAGACCGGGGGGCATGAACGAGCAGTACTTC

clone size: -
CDR3 length: 14
D gene: TRBD2
J gene: TRBJ2-1
V gene: TRBV7-2
CDR3 protein: CASYPNFGGGEQFF
CDR3 DNA: TGTGCCAGCTACCCAAACTTCGGGGGGGGTGAGCAGTTCTTC

clone size: -
CDR3 length: 15
D gene: -
J gene: TRBJ2-1
V gene: TRBV7-9
CDR3 protein: CASSFLAASYNEQFF
CDR3 DNA: TGTGCCAGCAGCTTCTTAGCGGCCAGCTACAATGAGCAGTTCTTC

clone size: -
CDR3 length: 16
D gene: TRBD1
J gene: TRBJ2-5
V gene: TRBV11-2
CDR3 protein: CASSKGQGSVQETQYF
CDR3 DNA: TGTGCCAGCAGCAAAGGACAGGGGTCGGTTCAAGAGACCCAGTACTTC

clone size: -
CDR3 length: 14
D gene: -
J gene: TRBJ2-1
V gene: TRBV6-1
CDR3 protein: CASSDRNTGNEQFF
CDR3 DNA: TGTGCCAGCAGTGACCGCAACACAGGGAATGAGCAGTTCTTC

clone size: -
CDR3 length: 12
D gene: -
J gene: TRBJ1-2
V gene: TRBV7-9
CDR3 protein: CASSLVGLGYTF
CDR3 DNA: TGTGCCAGCAGCTTAGTGGGCCTTGGCTACACCTTC

clone size: -
CDR3 length: 16
D gene: TRBD2
J gene: TRBJ2-1
V gene: TRBV28
CDR3 protein: CASSLASGSVYNEQFF
CDR3 DNA: TGTGCCAGCAGTTTGGCTAGCGGGAGTGTCTACAATGAGCAGTTCTTC

clone size: -
CDR3 length: 16
D gene: -
J gene: TRBJ2-3
V gene: TRBV9
CDR3 protein: CASSLPRSGYTDTQYF
CDR3 DNA: TGTGCCAGCAGCCTTCCGAGGAGCGGATACACAGATACGCAGTATTTT

clone size: -
CDR3 length: 15
D gene: TRBD1
J gene: TRBJ1-1
V gene: TRBV6-5
CDR3 protein: CASSYQGGMNTEAFF
CDR3 DNA: TGTGCCAGCAGTTACCAGGGGGGCATGAACACTGAAGCTTTCTTT

clone size: -
CDR3 length: 16
D gene: TRBD2
J gene: TRBJ2-7
V gene: TRBV19
CDR3 protein: CASSIAGGNGFYEQYF
CDR3 DNA: TGTGCCAGTAGTATAGCCGGGGGGAACGGATTCTACGAGCAGTACTTC

clone size: -
CDR3 length: 17
D gene: -
J gene: TRBJ2-3
V gene: TRBV5-1
CDR3 protein: CASSHGPGDPSTDTQYF
CDR3 DNA: TGCGCCAGCAGTCACGGACCGGGGGACCCTAGCACAGATACGCAGTATTTT

clone size: -
CDR3 length: 16
D gene: TRBD2
J gene: TRBJ2-2
V gene: TRBV9
CDR3 protein: CASSVGGGPFTGELFF
CDR3 DNA: TGTGCCAGCAGCGTAGGGGGAGGGCCTTTCACCGGGGAGCTGTTTTTT

clone size: -
CDR3 length: 10
D gene: -
J gene: TRBJ1-1
V gene: TRBV29-1
CDR3 protein: CSVVNEKAFF
CDR3 DNA: TGCAGCGTTGTGAACGAGAAAGCTTTCTTT

clone size: -
CDR3 length: 16
D gene: -
J gene: TRBJ1-2
V gene: TRBV6-4
CDR3 protein: CASSDKAGRAFGGYTF
CDR3 DNA: TGTGCCAGCAGTGATAAAGCGGGAAGGGCCTTTGGAGGCTACACCTTC

clone size: -
CDR3 length: 14
D gene: TRBD2
J gene: TRBJ2-3
V gene: TRBV11-3
CDR3 protein: CASSYRTSMDTQYF
CDR3 DNA: TGTGCCAGCAGCTACCGGACTAGCATGGATACGCAGTATTTT

clone size: -
CDR3 length: 16
D gene: -
J gene: TRBJ2-1
V gene: TRBV9
CDR3 protein: CASSATGSSSYNEQFF
CDR3 DNA: TGTGCCAGCAGTGCTACGGGGTCCAGCTCCTACAATGAGCAGTTCTTC

clone size: -
CDR3 length: 15
D gene: TRBD1
J gene: TRBJ2-2
V gene: TRBV28
CDR3 protein: CASTLDRGVTGELFF
CDR3 DNA: TGTGCCAGCACTCTGGACAGGGGGGTCACCGGGGAGCTGTTTTTT

clone size: -
CDR3 length: 16
D gene: TRBD2
J gene: TRBJ2-3
V gene: TRBV2
CDR3 protein: CASSLLAGGLTDTQYF
CDR3 DNA: TGTGCCAGCAGTTTACTAGCGGGGGGGCTCACAGATACGCAGTATTTT

clone size: -
CDR3 length: 16
D gene: TRBD1
J gene: TRBJ1-5
V gene: TRBV18
CDR3 protein: CASSPTGQGGYQPQHF
CDR3 DNA: TGTGCCAGCTCACCCACGGGACAGGGGGGGTATCAGCCCCAGCATTTT

clone size: once
CDR3 length: 13
D gene: TRBD1
J gene: TRBJ1-1
V gene: TRBV19
CDR3 protein: CASSTQGATEAFF
CDR3 DNA: TGTGCCAGTAGTACTCAGGGGGCCACTGAAGCTTTCTTT

clone size: -
CDR3 length: 15
D gene: -
J gene: TRBJ1-3
V gene: TRBV19
CDR3 protein: CASSLAQASGNTIYF
CDR3 DNA: TGTGCCAGTAGCCTCGCACAGGCCTCTGGAAACACCATATATTTT

clone size: -
CDR3 length: 12
D gene: TRBD2
J gene: TRBJ2-5
V gene: TRBV11-2
CDR3 protein: CASSLGGGTQYF
CDR3 DNA: TGTGCCAGCAGCTTAGGGGGGGGAACCCAGTACTTC

clone size: -
CDR3 length: 16
D gene: TRBD2
J gene: TRBJ2-7
V gene: TRBV2
CDR3 protein: CASSEARASGSYEQYF
CDR3 DNA: TGTGCCAGCAGTGAAGCGCGGGCTAGCGGGTCCTACGAGCAGTACTTC

clone size: -
CDR3 length: 15
D gene: -
J gene: TRBJ2-1
V gene: TRBV6-1
CDR3 protein: CASRSFQGGNNEQFF
CDR3 DNA: TGTGCCAGCAGATCTTTCCAGGGAGGAAACAATGAGCAGTTCTTC

clone size: -
CDR3 length: 15
D gene: TRBD1
J gene: TRBJ2-5
V gene: TRBV5-1
CDR3 protein: CASSPLAGGEETQYF
CDR3 DNA: TGCGCCAGCAGCCCCCTCGCAGGGGGAGAAGAGACCCAGTACTTC